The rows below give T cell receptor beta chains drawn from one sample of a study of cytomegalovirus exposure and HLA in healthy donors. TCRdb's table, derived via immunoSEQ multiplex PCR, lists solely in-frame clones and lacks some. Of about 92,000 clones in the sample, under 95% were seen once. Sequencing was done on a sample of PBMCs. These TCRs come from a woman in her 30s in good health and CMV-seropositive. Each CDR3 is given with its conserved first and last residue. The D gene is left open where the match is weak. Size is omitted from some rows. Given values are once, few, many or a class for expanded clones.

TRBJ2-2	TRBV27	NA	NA	TGTGCCAGCAGTTTTCTTGGGGGAGGCGGCACCGGGGAGCTGTTTTTT	CASSFLGGGGTGELFF
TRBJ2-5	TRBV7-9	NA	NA	TGTGCCAGCAGCTTCCCAAGACAGATTAGGCAAGAGACCCAGTACTTC	CASSFPRQIRQETQYF
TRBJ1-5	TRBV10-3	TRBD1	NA	TGTGCCATCAGTGGGGACAGTAGCAATCAGCCCCAGCATTTT	CAISGDSSNQPQHF
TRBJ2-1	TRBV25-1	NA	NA	TGTGCCAGCAGTGGACTAGACCCTGAGCAGTTCTTC	CASSGLDPEQFF
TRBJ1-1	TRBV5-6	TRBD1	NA	TGTGCCAGTAGGGGGACAGGGTTAACTGAAGCTTTCTTT	CASRGTGLTEAFF
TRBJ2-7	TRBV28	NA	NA	TGTGCCAGCAGTTTTTCGAAAGCCAGGGTCCACGAGCAGTACTTC	CASSFSKARVHEQYF
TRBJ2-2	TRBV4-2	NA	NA	TGTGCCAGCAGTAAACAGGGTAACCCCGGGGAGCTGTTTTTT	CASSKQGNPGELFF
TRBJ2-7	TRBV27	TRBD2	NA	TGTGCCAGCAGTCCCTATAGCGGGAGCGGGTACGAGCAGTACTTC	CASSPYSGSGYEQYF
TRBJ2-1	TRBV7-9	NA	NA	TGTGCCAGCAGCCACAGTTGGGAGCAGTTCTTC	CASSHSWEQFF
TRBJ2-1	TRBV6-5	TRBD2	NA	TGTGCCAGCAGTTACACTAGCGGAAACAATGAGCAGTTCTTC	CASSYTSGNNEQFF
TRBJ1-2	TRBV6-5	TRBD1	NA	TGTGCCAGCAGTTATGGGGGACAGGGAGGTTATGGCTACACCTTC	CASSYGGQGGYGYTF
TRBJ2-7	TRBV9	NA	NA	TGTGCCAGCAGCGTCGATGGGGGCGGAGGCTACGAGCAGTACTTC	CASSVDGGGGYEQYF
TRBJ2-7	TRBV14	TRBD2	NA	TGTGCCAGCAGCCAAGATCTCCCTAGCGGGAGCTACGAGCAGTACTTC	CASSQDLPSGSYEQYF
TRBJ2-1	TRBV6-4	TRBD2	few	TGTGCCAGCAGTGACTCTAGCGGGGCCTACAATGAGCAGTTCTTC	CASSDSSGAYNEQFF
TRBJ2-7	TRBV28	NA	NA	TGTGCCAGCAGCCCTTCTTCCTACGAGCAGTACTTC	CASSPSSYEQYF
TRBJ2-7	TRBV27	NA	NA	TGTGCCAGCAGTTTATCCCCCTTGGGGCAGAGCTACGAGCAGTACTTC	CASSLSPLGQSYEQYF
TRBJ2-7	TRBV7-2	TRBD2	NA	TGTGCCAGCAGTTTAACTAGCGGGCCCACCTACGAGCAGTACTTC	CASSLTSGPTYEQYF
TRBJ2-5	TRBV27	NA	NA	TGTGCCAGCAGTTTAAGGGGCCTCCAAGAGACCCAGTACTTC	CASSLRGLQETQYF
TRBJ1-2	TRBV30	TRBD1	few	TGTGCCTGGAGTCCGGGACAGGGGTCGGGCTACACCTTC	CAWSPGQGSGYTF
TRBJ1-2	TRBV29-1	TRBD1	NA	TGCAGCGTTGGGGGGACAGCCAACTATGGCTACACCTTC	CSVGGTANYGYTF
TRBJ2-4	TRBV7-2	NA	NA	TGTGCCAGCAGCTTAATGGGGGGGCTAGCCAAAAACATTCAGTACTTC	CASSLMGGLAKNIQYF
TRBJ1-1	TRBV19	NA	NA	TGTGCCAGTAGTAATACAGGGTATATTTTCCTTGAAGCTTTCTTT	CASSNTGYIFLEAFF
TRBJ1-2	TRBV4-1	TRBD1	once	TGCGCCAGCAGCCAGGCAGGGGGCGCAGGTCGTGGCTACACCTTC	CASSQAGGAGRGYTF
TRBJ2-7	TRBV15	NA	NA	TGTGCCACCAGCCTCGGCAGGTCCTCCTACGAGCAGTACTTC	CATSLGRSSYEQYF
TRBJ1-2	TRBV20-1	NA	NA	TGCAGTGCTCACGCCGGCTATGGCTACACCTTC	CSAHAGYGYTF
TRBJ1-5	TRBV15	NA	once	TGTGCCACCAGCAGAGGGGGGGGCGGCAATCAGCCCCAGCATTTT	CATSRGGGGNQPQHF
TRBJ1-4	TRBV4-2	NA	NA	TGTGCCAGCAGCCAAGATGGGGGGATAAATGAAAAACTGTTTTTT	CASSQDGGINEKLFF
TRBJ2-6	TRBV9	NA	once	TGTGCCAGCAGCGGACTACTACAGGGTACTGGGGCCAACGTCCTGACTTTC	CASSGLLQGTGANVLTF
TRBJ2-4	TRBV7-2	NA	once	TGTGCCAGCAGCTTAGTAGGCGGGCGCGATAACATTCAGTACTTC	CASSLVGGRDNIQYF
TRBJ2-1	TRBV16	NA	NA	TGTGCCAGCAGCCTACGCGGAGGGTACAATGAGCAGTTCTTC	CASSLRGGYNEQFF
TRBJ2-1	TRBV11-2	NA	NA	TGTGCCAGCAGCACAAAAGCGTGGTACGGTGAGCAGTTCTTC	CASSTKAWYGEQFF
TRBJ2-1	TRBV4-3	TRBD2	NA	TGCGCCAGCAGCCAAGATCTTGGACTAGCATACAATGAGCAGTTCTTC	CASSQDLGLAYNEQFF
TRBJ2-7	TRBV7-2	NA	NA	TGTGCCAGCAGCACCACGACTACTACCTACGAGCAGTACTTC	CASSTTTTTYEQYF
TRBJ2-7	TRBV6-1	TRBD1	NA	TGTGCCAGCCGGGACAGGCCCTACGAGCAGTACTTC	CASRDRPYEQYF
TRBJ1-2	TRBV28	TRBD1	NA	TGTGCCAGCAGTGGACCCTCGGACAGGGCTTATGGCTACACCTTC	CASSGPSDRAYGYTF
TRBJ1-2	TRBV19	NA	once	TGTGCCAGCCGAGAGCTCCGCGGGGGCTACACCTTC	CASRELRGGYTF
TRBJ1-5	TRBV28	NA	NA	TGTGCCACCAACGAAGTTCTAGGTATCTCTAATCAGCCCCAGCATTTT	CATNEVLGISNQPQHF
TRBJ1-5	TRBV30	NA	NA	TGTGCCTGGAGTGTATCTGAGGATCAGCCCCAGCATTTT	CAWSVSEDQPQHF
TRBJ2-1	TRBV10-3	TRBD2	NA	TGTGCCATCAGGAAGAGTTCGACTAGCAAGGCTGGGGGCTACAATGAGCAGTTCTTC	CAIRKSSTSKAGGYNEQFF
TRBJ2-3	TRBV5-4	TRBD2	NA	TGTGCCAGCAGCGCAGCGGGAGTGACAGATACGCAGTATTTT	CASSAAGVTDTQYF
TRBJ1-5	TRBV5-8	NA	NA	TGTGCCAGCAATCCAGATCAGGGGCTTAGCAATCAGCCCCAGCATTTT	CASNPDQGLSNQPQHF
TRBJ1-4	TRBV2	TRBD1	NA	TGTGCCAGCAGGCCTGACAGGGTGGGGGAAAAACTGTTTTTT	CASRPDRVGEKLFF
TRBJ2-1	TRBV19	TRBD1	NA	TGTGCCAGTAGTACGCCCCGTGGGACAGCCGGCGGCTCCTACAATGAGCAGTTCTTC	CASSTPRGTAGGSYNEQFF
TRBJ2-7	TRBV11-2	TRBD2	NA	TGTGCCAGCAGCTCCGCTGGCGGGAGTAGCATTTACGAGCAGTACTTC	CASSSAGGSSIYEQYF
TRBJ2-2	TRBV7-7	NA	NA	TGTGCCAGCAACCAGGGCCCGAACACCGGGGAGCTGTTTTTT	CASNQGPNTGELFF
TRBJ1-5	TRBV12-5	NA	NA	TGTGCTAGTGGTTTGGTACTTTACGGGGTGGGCAATCAGCCCCAGCATTTT	CASGLVLYGVGNQPQHF
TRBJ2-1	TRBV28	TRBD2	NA	TGTGCCAGCAGTTTTCCCCGACTAGGCGGGACTAGAAACAATGAGCAGTTCTTC	CASSFPRLGGTRNNEQFF
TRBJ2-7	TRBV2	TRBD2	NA	TGTGCCAGCAGTGGGACTAGATCGGTAACCGGCGAGCAGTACTTC	CASSGTRSVTGEQYF